This T cell receptor (beta chain) is drawn from a study of blood T cell repertoires in COVID-19. At the level of the study: T cells, B-cell-depleted T cells, or PBMCs supplied cDNA or gDNA.

Profiling relied on immunoSEQ multiplex PCR, and the TCRdb table lists in-frame clones only, not all of them. The repertoire consists of approximately 280,000 clones, with about 81% occurring once and the leading ten covering roughly 1.6%. This CDR3 is built from 13 residues. The V segment lost 3 bases and the J segment 6 bases; nucleotides outside the gene matches: 2. Germline V gene lookup returns CDR1 KGHDR and CDR2 SFDVKD. The sequenced sample was peripheral blood. The genes are TRBV24-1 and TRBJ1-2, with TRBD1 matching over 8 bases. The sequence was collected from a human donor with COVID-19, enrolled during active disease. The donor label of this sample is uncertain. CDR3 in DNA: TGTGCCACCAGTGATCCGGGACAGGATGGCTACACCTTC. Amino acids: CATSDPGQDGYTF.